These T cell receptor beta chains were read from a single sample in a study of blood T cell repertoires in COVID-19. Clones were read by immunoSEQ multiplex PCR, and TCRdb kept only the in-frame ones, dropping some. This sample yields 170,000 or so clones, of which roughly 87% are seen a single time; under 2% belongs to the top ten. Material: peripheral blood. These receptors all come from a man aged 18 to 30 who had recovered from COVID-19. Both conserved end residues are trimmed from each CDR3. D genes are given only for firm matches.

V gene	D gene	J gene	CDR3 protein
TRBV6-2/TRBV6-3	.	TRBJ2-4	ASSYSMAGLVIQY
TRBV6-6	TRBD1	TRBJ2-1	ASSPGQGATHQRSYNEQF
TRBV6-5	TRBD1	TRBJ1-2	ASTSGGSFYGYT
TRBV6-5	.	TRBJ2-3	ASSYRAGAGTDTQY
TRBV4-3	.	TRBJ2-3	ASSQDTGDTQY
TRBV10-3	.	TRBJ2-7	AISSRDTYEQY
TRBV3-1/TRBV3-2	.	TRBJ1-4	ASSQQNPYLRGTNEKLF
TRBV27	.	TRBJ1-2	ASSLGANYGYT
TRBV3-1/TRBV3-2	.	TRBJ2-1	ASSRTNGNEQF
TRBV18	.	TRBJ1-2	ASSPDRRQQLRGYT
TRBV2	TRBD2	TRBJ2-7	ASGGTSGFPYEQY
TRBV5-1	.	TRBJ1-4	ASSFRDGGEKLF
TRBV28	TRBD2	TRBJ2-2	ASMGSGRVGELF
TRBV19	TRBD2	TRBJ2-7	ASSTSSGRADEQY
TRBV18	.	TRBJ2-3	ASSPLGGSTDTQY
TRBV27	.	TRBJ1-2	ASSRNRVGGYT